This TCR beta chain is from a study of CD8 T cells in Susac syndrome (dated by TCRdb to the late 2010s). Study-wide context: Whether CD8+ T cell activation and differentiation in Susac syndrome was antigen driven was tested using repertoire sequencing.

Peripheral blood CD8+ and CD4+ T cells from healthy donors, Susac syndrome patients and multiple sclerosis patients were profiled using high-throughput TCR beta sequencing. Healthy donors were age- and sex-matched controls. CD8+ TEMRA cells were enriched by FACS, while bulk CD8+ and CD4+ T cells were purified by magnetic negative isolation. Blood was drawn into EDTA tubes, processed within 24 hours, and PBMCs were isolated by density gradient centrifugation. PBMCs intended for TCR sequencing were frozen in liquid nitrogen and were later thawed in a 37 degrees C water bath. The sorted or isolated CD4+, CD8+ and CD8+ TEMRA cells reached a purity of at least 90%. What the authors observed across the whole study: The study acknowledged that relatively few individuals were included in the TCR sequencing and HLA analysis.

V is clipped by 3 bases and J by 3 bases, and the sequence between their germline boundaries is 6 bases long. The germline V gene (reference sequence) supplies CDR1 LGHDT and CDR2 YNNKEL. The CDR3 has 12 amino acids, counting the end cysteine and phenylalanine. This entry keeps only the CDR3 DNA: 36 bases, framed from base 1. In this sample, this clonotype turned up a few times. It lacks a known antigen. No qualities accompany the bases; no much larger clone lies one base away. RNA was extracted using the RNeasy kit, and about 0.45 to 1 ug of the RNA was reverse transcribed with random hexamers. TCR beta CDR3 regions were amplified with the immunoSEQ multiplex PCR assay covering 54 Vbeta and 13 Jbeta segments. Bias from PCR amplification was corrected by using a synthetic template baseline for primer optimization and for computational correction. The paper's processing steps were these. Only productive sequences were kept, with reads annotated to V, D and J genes according to IMGT and analyzed in immunoSEQ Analyzer. To calculate clonality, Shannon entropy was normalized by log2 of the number of productive unique sequences and then subtracted from one. Public and private clones were assessed among the 100 most prevalent clones of each patient and control. Clones were defined as Susac-specific when absent from the healthy and MS cohorts, from some 1,100 published viral clones and from other ImmuneACCESS disease sequences. TCRdb ran its own pipeline on the public reads, namely fastp trimming at Q25 and MiXCR clone calling, and kept in-frame beta chains. One record per CDR3 amino acid sequence lists the most common genes and DNA. TCRdb, not the authors, supplied the V and J calls. For this sample there are 150,000 to 200,000 distinct CDR3 sequences; about 93% appear just once. The biggest ten clones account for 0.1% of the sample.

This clonotype was obtained from a human donor in good health. The rearranged chain carries TRBV3-1 and TRBJ2-7; the D gene remains uncertain. Sequenced sample: CD4+ T cells from PBMCs. This receptor has the CDR3 CASSQNLYEQYF. The base sequence is TGTGCCAGCAGCCAGAACCTCTACGAGCAGTACTTC.